The rows below give T cell receptor beta chains drawn from one sample of a study of T cells in Graves' hyperthyroidism and ophthalmopathy. From the multiplex PCR reads, TCRdb called clonotypes with MiXCR, one entry per CDR3 protein. The repertoire consists of 500,000 to 550,000 distinct CDR3 sequences, with around 21% occurring once and the leading ten covering more than 20%. The sample consisted of blood. Source of these receptors: a man aged 18 to 30 with Graves' hyperthyroidism. Both conserved end residues are part of each CDR3. Fields, in order: CDR3 protein, V gene, D gene, J gene. A D gene is named only where the DNA matches it firmly.

cdr3_aa: CASSPWTGPNTEAFF
v_call: TRBV7-2
d_call: TRBD1
j_call: TRBJ1-1

cdr3_aa: CSAREPMAYEQYF
v_call: TRBV20-1
d_call: .
j_call: TRBJ2-7

cdr3_aa: CASRRGGSNQPQHF
v_call: TRBV28
d_call: .
j_call: TRBJ1-5

cdr3_aa: CASSIVPGQGGQPQHF
v_call: TRBV19
d_call: TRBD1
j_call: TRBJ1-5

cdr3_aa: CASSRFVKAGGDGETQYF
v_call: TRBV6-1
d_call: TRBD2
j_call: TRBJ2-5

cdr3_aa: CASSLAWVAGGLRDEQYF
v_call: TRBV7-2
d_call: TRBD2
j_call: TRBJ2-7

cdr3_aa: CATRAKKAKNIQYF
v_call: TRBV24-1
d_call: .
j_call: TRBJ2-4

cdr3_aa: CASSSGDSRAFF
v_call: TRBV28
d_call: .
j_call: TRBJ1-1

cdr3_aa: CASSLSWGIQNTEAFF
v_call: TRBV27
d_call: .
j_call: TRBJ1-1

cdr3_aa: CASSLTASRYGYTF
v_call: TRBV7-3
d_call: .
j_call: TRBJ1-2

cdr3_aa: CASSYSTTRANSPLHF
v_call: TRBV6-5
d_call: .
j_call: TRBJ1-6

cdr3_aa: CASSPGGSETEAFF
v_call: TRBV18
d_call: .
j_call: TRBJ1-1

cdr3_aa: CASSFTGGRGAEAFF
v_call: TRBV28
d_call: TRBD1
j_call: TRBJ1-1

cdr3_aa: CASSLGPDNQPQHF
v_call: TRBV5-1
d_call: .
j_call: TRBJ1-5

cdr3_aa: CAITPGQGISEQYF
v_call: TRBV10-3
d_call: TRBD1
j_call: TRBJ2-7

cdr3_aa: CASRGMDGYTF
v_call: TRBV6-5
d_call: .
j_call: TRBJ1-2

cdr3_aa: CASSPLSVLSTNRVETQYF
v_call: TRBV18
d_call: .
j_call: TRBJ2-5

cdr3_aa: CAWSVRLGAEQYF
v_call: TRBV30
d_call: .
j_call: TRBJ2-7

cdr3_aa: CASSRDRAVYGYTF
v_call: TRBV6-5
d_call: TRBD1
j_call: TRBJ1-2

cdr3_aa: CASSEGLDTEAFF
v_call: TRBV19
d_call: .
j_call: TRBJ1-1

cdr3_aa: CASSTGTVTTGELFF
v_call: TRBV5-1
d_call: TRBD1
j_call: TRBJ2-2

cdr3_aa: CASSGGVGEQYF
v_call: TRBV28
d_call: .
j_call: TRBJ2-7

cdr3_aa: CASSAYRGNTGELFF
v_call: TRBV9
d_call: TRBD1
j_call: TRBJ2-2

cdr3_aa: CASTQGVTGDFNYGYTF
v_call: TRBV6-1
d_call: TRBD1
j_call: TRBJ1-2

cdr3_aa: CSANDRGRKTEAFF
v_call: TRBV20-1
d_call: TRBD1
j_call: TRBJ1-1

cdr3_aa: CASSQGLLQGHGNQPQHF
v_call: TRBV4-1
d_call: .
j_call: TRBJ1-5

cdr3_aa: CASSSPVGSGNTIYF
v_call: TRBV11-2
d_call: .
j_call: TRBJ1-3

cdr3_aa: CASSLPSNYEQYF
v_call: TRBV7-9
d_call: .
j_call: TRBJ2-7

cdr3_aa: CSVRTGEGPYEQYF
v_call: TRBV29-1
d_call: TRBD1
j_call: TRBJ2-7

cdr3_aa: CATSGSTNTEAFF
v_call: TRBV24-1
d_call: .
j_call: TRBJ1-1

cdr3_aa: CASSPGTDHQPQHF
v_call: TRBV12-3/TRBV12-4
d_call: TRBD1
j_call: TRBJ1-5

cdr3_aa: CASSASAFLAKNIQYF
v_call: TRBV11-2
d_call: .
j_call: TRBJ2-4

cdr3_aa: CASSLLAGHSNQPQHF
v_call: TRBV28
d_call: .
j_call: TRBJ1-5

cdr3_aa: CASSFGAPPETQYF
v_call: TRBV7-6
d_call: .
j_call: TRBJ2-5

cdr3_aa: CASRGGGPAETQYF
v_call: TRBV27
d_call: .
j_call: TRBJ2-5

cdr3_aa: CASSPDFSYEQYF
v_call: TRBV7-8
d_call: .
j_call: TRBJ2-7

cdr3_aa: CASSVGTLETQYF
v_call: TRBV7-8
d_call: .
j_call: TRBJ2-5

cdr3_aa: CASSWRRGQSQPQHF
v_call: TRBV28
d_call: TRBD1
j_call: TRBJ1-5